These 7 T cell receptor beta chains came from one sample sequenced in a study of graft-versus-host responses after intestinal transplantation. TCRdb keeps only in-frame clones here, not all; method: immunoSEQ multiplex PCR. Among about 6,800 clones listed, more than 25% were seen once. Sequencing was performed on alloreactive CD4+ T cells from a mixed lymphocyte reaction culture, taken before intestinal transplant. The subset was: CFSE-low proliferating T cells sorted from roughly six-day pre-transplant mixed lymphocyte reaction (GvH or HvG direction). The receptor set was obtained from a human patient who received an intestinal transplant.

V is TRBV5-1 and J is TRBJ2-2; 7 nucleotides align to TRBD1. This CDR3 has 14 amino acids. Germline V gene lookup returns CDR1 SGHRS and CDR2 YFSETQ. V lost 4 bases, J lost 4 bases, and 4 bases stayed unmatched. CDR3 DNA sequence: TGCGCCAGCAGCACGGGACAGCCCACCGGGGAGCTGTTTTTT. This sequence encodes CASSTGQPTGELFF.

This clone is judged medium-sized. This chain joins TRBV7-6 and TRBJ2-7; 7 nucleotides agree with TRBD1. V lost 5 bases to trimming and J lost 1 base; unmatched junction nucleotides: 11. The CDR3 loop spans 16 amino acids. CDR1 is SGHVS and CDR2 is FNYEAQ in the germline V gene. Here the CDR3 DNA reads TGTGCCAGCAGCCCCTTAAAAGGGGGCAGGTCCTACGAGCAGTACTTC. Translated, it gives CASSPLKGGRSYEQYF. Combining the CDR3 with reference TRBV7-6 and TRBJ2-7 gives the whole variable domain GAGVSQSPRYKVTKRGQDVALRCDPISGHVSLYWYRQALGQGPEFLTYFNYEAQQDKSGLPNDRFSAERPEGSISTLTIQRTEQRDSAMYRCASSPLKGGRSYEQYFGPGTRLTVT.

The gene calls are TRBV19 and TRBJ2-7, with D perhaps TRBD2 (6 bases). V lost 6 bases to trimming and J lost 2 bases, with 17 bases between them. Germline assignment: CDR1 LNHDA and CDR2 SQIVND (reference sequence). The CDR3 has 15 amino acids. The DNA of the CDR3 is TGTGCCAGTAGCACCTCGGGACTGGCAACCTACGAGCAGTACTTC. Its protein product is CASSTSGLATYEQYF.

This clone appeared a few times. The junction departs from germline at one end; a sequencing error may be responsible. The V call is TRBV7-9, the J call TRBJ2-1; TRBD2 matches 12 bases. The CDR3 consists of 14 residues. Germline CDR1 is SEHNR and CDR2 is FQNEAQ (reference sequence). The CDR3 sequence is CASSLAGGLGEQFF. The CDR3 DNA reads as TGTGCCAGCAGCCTAGCGGGAGGGTTAGGAGAGCAGTTCTTC.

CDR3 bases: TGTGCCAGCAGCCCGGGCGGGCTATCCTCTGGAAACACCATATATTTT. Translation: CASSPGGLSSGNTIYF. The chain has TRBV7-8 and TRBJ1-3; unclear D gene. Germline CDR1 SGHVS, CDR2 FQNEAQ. The CDR3 is 16 amino acids. V shed 5 bases and J shed 0 bases, with 14 bases lying between them.

There are a few counts of this clone. The chain is built from TRBV6-9 and TRBJ1-2; a possible D gene is TRBD1 (6 bases). Germline V gives CDR1 MNHGY, CDR2 SVAAGI. The CDR3 is 14 amino acids. Trimming pared 3 bases from V and 2 bases from J, leaving 10 bases between. The CDR3 here is CASSYYGQNYGYTF. The CDR3 DNA reads as TGTGCCAGCAGTTACTACGGACAGAACTATGGCTACACCTTC.

V gene TRBV21-1 combines with J gene TRBJ2-3; the table's TRBD2 call for D was not verified on the DNA. TRBV21-1 is a pseudogene segment. The CDR3 has 15 amino acids. This chain's CDR3 is CASSKRIHFTDTQYF. CDR3 coding DNA: TGTGCCAGCAGCAAAAGAATTCACTTCACAGATACGCAGTATTTT.